The sample holds many counts of the clone carrying this T cell receptor beta chain. TCRdb called the 5' RACE reads again in MiXCR, with one record for every CDR3 protein. The sample consists of more than 20,000 distinct CDR3 sequences, 5.2% of them appearing once. The data were taken from a study of T cells after yellow fever vaccination. The CDR3 length is 15 residues. The V and J ends lost 0 bases and 7 bases respectively, with 14 bases between them. The germline CDR1 and CDR2 sequences are SGHRS and YFSETQ. The chain recombines TRBV5-1 with TRBJ1-5; D possibly corresponds to TRBD1 (5 bases). The sequenced sample was PBMCs, either bulk or a sorted T-cell subset (CD4+, CD8+, memory, or dextramer-sorted; not recorded which), obtained about 41 days after the first yellow fever vaccination. The receptor comes from a man between 18 and 35 years old who received the YFV17D yellow fever vaccine. The CDR3 is CASSLAGGVGQPQHF. DNA of the CDR3: TGCGCCAGCAGCTTGGCCGGGGGGGTAGGACAGCCCCAGCATTTT.